These T cell receptor beta chains were read from a single sample in a study of identifying expanded T cells in peripheral blood. The table came from immunoSEQ multiplex PCR; TCRdb's copy has only in-frame clones and leaves some out. The table records some 100,000 clones, approximately 89% of them present only once. The sample taken for sequencing was blood. These receptors were collected from a person between 18 and 75 years old in good health. CDR3s include the opening cysteine and the closing phenylalanine or tryptophan. A D gene is named only where the DNA matches it firmly. Clone size is not always given. Where it is, it says once, few, many or a class for expanded clones.

J gene | V gene | D gene | clone size | CDR3 DNA | CDR3 protein
TRBJ1-1 | TRBV7-2 | TRBD1 | . | TGTGCCAGCACCCCCAGGGGGGACACTGAAGCTTTCTTT | CASTPRGDTEAFF
TRBJ1-1 | TRBV27 | TRBD1 | . | TGTGCCAGCAGTTTCCTGGGACAGGTCACTGAAGCTTTCTTT | CASSFLGQVTEAFF
TRBJ2-7 | TRBV6-1 | TRBD1 | . | TGTGCCAGCACCACAGGACAGGTCGAGCAGTACTTC | CASTTGQVEQYF
TRBJ1-6 | TRBV5-4 | . | . | TGTGCCAGCAGCTTGGAGGGCAGGGTCGGATCACCCCTCCACTTT | CASSLEGRVGSPLHF
TRBJ1-5 | TRBV6-1 | TRBD1 | . | TGTGCCAGCAGTGGCCCCACAGGGGGCTGGAGCAATCAGCCCCAGCATTTT | CASSGPTGGWSNQPQHF
TRBJ2-2 | TRBV2 | TRBD2 | . | TGTGCCAGCAATAATGGGCGGGGGGCAACCGGGGAGCTGTTTTTT | CASNNGRGATGELFF
TRBJ1-1 | TRBV30 | . | few | TGTGCCTGGACAGGACCACCGAACACTGAAGCTTTCTTT | CAWTGPPNTEAFF
TRBJ1-2 | TRBV9 | TRBD1 | . | TGTGCCAGCAGCCCCCATGGGACAGGCAGAGATGGCTACACCTTC | CASSPHGTGRDGYTF
TRBJ1-1 | TRBV5-1 | . | . | TGCGCCAGCAGCCCCATCCGAGGTCTCACTGAAGCTTTCTTT | CASSPIRGLTEAFF
TRBJ1-5 | TRBV19 | . | . | TGTGCCAGTAGTGGCCAGGAGGTCCAGCCCCAGCATTTT | CASSGQEVQPQHF
TRBJ1-2 | TRBV6-5 | TRBD1 | . | TGTGCCAGCAGTTGGAGGGACAGGGCAGGCTATGGCTACACCTTC | CASSWRDRAGYGYTF
TRBJ1-4 | TRBV5-8 | . | . | TGTGCCAGCAGCTCTGGAGAAAGACCCTTAGGGAATGAAAAACTGTTTTTT | CASSSGERPLGNEKLFF
TRBJ2-7 | TRBV19 | . | . | TGTGCCAGTGGAGAAAGGGGCGGCTCCTACGAGCAGTACTTC | CASGERGGSYEQYF
TRBJ2-5 | TRBV2 | TRBD1 | . | TGTGCCAGCACCGCCCTAGGACAGGGTCAAGAGACCCAGTACTTC | CASTALGQGQETQYF
TRBJ1-2 | TRBV9 | TRBD1 | . | TGTGCCAGCAGCCCCCGGCTCAACAGGGGGGATGGCTACACCTTC | CASSPRLNRGDGYTF
TRBJ1-1 | TRBV16 | . | once | TGTGCCAGCAGCCAACGTGGACAGTTGACTGAAGCTTTCTTT | CASSQRGQLTEAFF
TRBJ1-5 | TRBV27 | . | few | TGTGCCAGCAGTTCCTCCGATCTAGGGCGTAGCAATCAGCCCCAGCATTTT | CASSSSDLGRSNQPQHF
TRBJ1-2 | TRBV4-1 | TRBD1 | . | TGCGCCAGCAGCCAAAACCGGGACAGGCCTCTGGGCTACACCTTC | CASSQNRDRPLGYTF
TRBJ1-3 | TRBV7-9 | . | . | TGTGCCAGCAGGTACATGAGCTCTGGAAACACCATATATTTT | CASRYMSSGNTIYF
TRBJ2-6 | TRBV10-3 | TRBD1 | once | TGTGCCACCAGACAGGGTCCAGGGGCCAACGTCCTGACTTTC | CATRQGPGANVLTF
TRBJ1-5 | TRBV2 | . | . | TGTGCCAGCAGTGCCGTAGATAGCAATCAGCCCCAGCATTTT | CASSAVDSNQPQHF
TRBJ1-3 | TRBV29-1 | . | . | TGCAGCGTTGCCGCTGGAAACACCATATATTTT | CSVAAGNTIYF
TRBJ1-1 | TRBV18 | TRBD1 | once | TGTGCCAGCCGGGGAACAGGGGCCCTAAACACTGAAGCTTTCTTT | CASRGTGALNTEAFF
TRBJ2-1 | TRBV6-1 | . | . | TGTGCCAGCAGCGAAGGTGCGGGGGCTACCTACAATGAGCAGTTCTTC | CASSEGAGATYNEQFF
TRBJ1-6 | TRBV9 | . | . | TGTGCCAGCAGCGTAGCGGGGGATTCACCCCTCCACTTT | CASSVAGDSPLHF
TRBJ2-1 | TRBV7-3 | . | . | TGTGCCAGCAGCCCCACCGGGAGCGGCAATGAGCAGTTCTTC | CASSPTGSGNEQFF
TRBJ2-4 | TRBV19 | . | . | TGTGCCAGTAGTAAAGGTATGGACAAAAACATTCAGTACTTC | CASSKGMDKNIQYF
TRBJ2-1 | TRBV6-4 | . | once | TGTGCCAGCAGTTATCTGGATGAGCAGTTCTTC | CASSYLDEQFF
TRBJ2-1 | TRBV7-3 | TRBD1 | . | TGTGCCAGCAGCTTAGGGACAGGGACTTACAATGAGCAGTTCTTC | CASSLGTGTYNEQFF
TRBJ1-3 | TRBV4-3 | . | . | TGCGCCAGCAGCCAATACTCTAGATCTGGAAACACCATATATTTT | CASSQYSRSGNTIYF
TRBJ2-2 | TRBV19 | . | few | TGTGCCAGTAGTATGGATTACACCGGGGAGCTGTTTTTT | CASSMDYTGELFF
TRBJ1-2 | TRBV7-2 | TRBD1 | . | TGTGCCAGCAGCTTAGGGACAGGGGGCGCTTATGGCTACACCTTC | CASSLGTGGAYGYTF
TRBJ1-2 | TRBV6-1 | . | . | TGTGCCAGCATGGAGGGCCGCATTGGCTACACCTTC | CASMEGRIGYTF
TRBJ2-3 | TRBV15 | TRBD1 | . | TGTGCCACCAGCAGGGATAGACAGGGCGCCACAGATACGCAGTATTTT | CATSRDRQGATDTQYF
TRBJ1-6 | TRBV7-9 | . | . | TGTGCCAGCAGCTTGGCGGGAACCAATTCACCCCTCCACTTT | CASSLAGTNSPLHF
TRBJ1-1 | TRBV28 | TRBD1 | . | TGTGCCAGCAGAGAAACAGGGGGCGCCGGCACTGAAGCTTTCTTT | CASRETGGAGTEAFF
TRBJ2-7 | TRBV5-1 | TRBD1 | . | TGCGCCAGCAGCTCGGGACAGGTTGTCTACGAGCAGTACTTC | CASSSGQVVYEQYF
TRBJ1-1 | TRBV5-4 | . | . | TGTGCCAGCAGCTTAAACGGGGGAACTGAAGCTTTCTTT | CASSLNGGTEAFF
TRBJ1-5 | TRBV19 | . | . | TGTGCCAGTAGCCTTGACCGGGGGGCTGGTCAGCCCCAGCATTTT | CASSLDRGAGQPQHF
TRBJ1-2 | TRBV5-6 | . | . | TGTGCCAGCAGCTTGGGTTCGGGGCATGGCTACACCTTC | CASSLGSGHGYTF
TRBJ1-2 | TRBV18 | . | . | TGTGCCAGCTCACCAGGACTGAGCTATGGCTACACCTTC | CASSPGLSYGYTF
TRBJ1-5 | TRBV6-6 | . | . | TGTGCCAGCAGTGACGGGATAAGGGGGCAGCCCCAGCATTTT | CASSDGIRGQPQHF
TRBJ2-3 | TRBV5-8 | . | . | TGTGCCAGCAGCTTGGGGGACATTTCCACAGATACGCAGTATTTT | CASSLGDISTDTQYF
TRBJ1-4 | TRBV18 | . | . | TGTGCCAGCTCACCTCAGGGTGGGAGTGAAAAACTGTTTTTT | CASSPQGGSEKLFF
TRBJ1-2 | TRBV2 | . | . | TGTGCCAGCGTCGGTCCCCTTCCTTTAAGCTATGGCTACACCTTC | CASVGPLPLSYGYTF
TRBJ1-1 | TRBV7-2 | . | few | TGTGCCAGCAGCGTCAGGAGCACTGAAGCTTTCTTT | CASSVRSTEAFF
TRBJ2-4 | TRBV7-3 | . | once | TGTGCCAGCAGCCCTCAGGGGAGGTACATTCAGTACTTC | CASSPQGRYIQYF
TRBJ2-1 | TRBV7-6 | . | . | TGTGCCAGCAGCCCGAGACCCCCTGGGGATGAGCAGTTCTTC | CASSPRPPGDEQFF
TRBJ2-2 | TRBV4-3 | TRBD2 | . | TGCGCCAGCAGCCAAGATCATGGTAGCGGGAGGGCCGACACCGGGGAGCTGTTTTTT | CASSQDHGSGRADTGELFF
TRBJ1-2 | TRBV27 | TRBD1 | . | TGTGCCAGCAGACCCTCGGACAGGGATAATGGCTACACCTTC | CASRPSDRDNGYTF
TRBJ1-6 | TRBV18 | . | . | TGTGCCAGCTCACCAGGGACCCTTTCCAATTCACCCCTCCACTTT | CASSPGTLSNSPLHF
TRBJ1-2 | TRBV7-9 | TRBD1 | . | TGTGCCAGCAGCGCCACTGACAGGGACTATGGCTACACCTTC | CASSATDRDYGYTF
TRBJ1-5 | TRBV27 | TRBD1 | once | TGTGCCAGCAGCCCGACAGGGGATCAGCCCCAGCATTTT | CASSPTGDQPQHF
TRBJ1-5 | TRBV11-3 | . | . | TGTGCCAGCAGCACAAGGAAGGGAGGGGACCATCAGCCCCAGCATTTT | CASSTRKGGDHQPQHF
TRBJ1-1 | TRBV6-5 | . | . | TGTGCCAGCCTTTCTTTAGGGGCATGGGGTGAAGCTTTCTTT | CASLSLGAWGEAFF
TRBJ2-7 | TRBV6-1 | . | . | TGTGCCAGCAGTGAAGCGGGCAGGGCGCAGTACTTC | CASSEAGRAQYF
TRBJ2-1 | TRBV5-8 | . | . | TGTGCCAGCCTCCCTCTTATTATTGCGCAAGACTCCTACAATGAGCAGTTCTTC | CASLPLIIAQDSYNEQFF
TRBJ1-1 | TRBV19 | . | . | TGTGCCAGTAGTATCAGGGGTTTTAATTTCCCTGAAGCTTTCTTT | CASSIRGFNFPEAFF
TRBJ1-6 | TRBV2 | TRBD1 | . | TGTGCCAGCAGTCTGGACAGGGGTTCACCCCTCCACTTT | CASSLDRGSPLHF
TRBJ1-2 | TRBV7-2 | TRBD1 | . | TGTGCCAGCAGCTTAGGGGACAGGGGAGCGGATGGCTACACCTTC | CASSLGDRGADGYTF